This T cell receptor (beta chain) was sequenced for a study of cytomegalovirus exposure and HLA in healthy donors (dated by TCRdb to 2015 to 2018). Regarding the complete study: The 700 or so repertoires of the first cohort and the 110 or so validation repertoires were produced on the same platform, according to a later analysis. The study aimed to test whether cataloging public T cell receptors could reveal signatures of past pathogen exposure. Besides the first cohort of 500 to 700 subjects, a separate validation cohort made up of over a hundred different subjects was used. To predict cytomegalovirus infection status, the study combined high-throughput TCR immunosequencing, statistical association of individual TCRs with disease status, and machine learning. Overall study results and their limits: Across donors, most TCR sequences were observed very rarely, whereas some public TCRs were present in many individuals. The study listed 164 TCR beta chains as associated with cytomegalovirus. In both the original and validation cohorts, the classifier was reported to diagnose cytomegalovirus status with high specificity and sensitivity. Subsequent analysis determined that TCRs grouped into clusters in the first cohort also showed a tendency toward co-occurrence across the 120 or so validation repertoires, and roughly 94% of cluster scores exceeded 0. A later analysis lacked HLA typing for the validation cohort, so it scored co-occurrence in that cohort across all 110 or so repertoires. In vitro tests confirmed that three of the cytomegalovirus-associated TCR beta chains recognize cytomegalovirus antigens. The authors suggested that the approach could potentially be generalized to other disease states and immunological phenotypes.

On this clone itself: Which antigen it targets is not known. No qualities accompany the bases; no much larger clone lies one base away.

Libraries were constructed by the immunoSEQ multiplex PCR assay. The study's processing was this. A statistical classification framework was built for diagnosing cytomegalovirus status from the catalog of TCR beta chain sequences. Held by TCRdb, this immuneACCESS table contains in-frame sequences only and omits some clones. Under half of the omission traces to an unresolved V gene where checked; the cause of the rest is unknown. V and J calls and clone size are those listed in that table; D and trimming were worked out from the DNA. The sample table contains approximately 99,000 clones; only one count was recorded for 90% to 97% of them. The top ten constitute about 0.7% of the sample. V loses 2 bases, J loses 2 bases, and the germline ends lie 12 bases apart. The CDR3 spans 15 residues, from the cysteine through the phenylalanine. Only CDR3 DNA is held: 45 bases, read in frame from base 1. The germline V gene yields LGHNA for CDR1 and YNFKEQ for CDR2.

Donors formed part of the validation cohort, which comprised over a hundred subjects and was distinct from the first cohort of 550 to 850 subjects. The source material was PBMCs. This chain is built from TRBV4-2 and TRBJ2-5, with the D gene uncertain. This TCR was recovered from a young woman in good health and CMV-seronegative. Here is the DNA: TGTGCCAGCAGCCAACCAGACTCGTGGCAAGAGACCCAGTACTTC. Translated, this is CASSQPDSWQETQYF.